This T cell receptor (beta chain) was found in a study of OX40 agonist ivuxolimab in advanced cancers. Overall study context: Eligibility admitted prior anti-PD-1, anti-PD-L1 or anti-CTLA-4 therapy; 35% to 40% had some. One hepatocellular carcinoma and a couple of cutaneous melanoma patients partially responded. Study-level findings and limits: In the 0.1 to 3.0 mg/kg range, CD4+ and CD8+ blood T cells had expanded clonally by week 6.

This clone was counted a few times. Its antigen is still unknown. Here immunoSEQ multiplex PCR was the method, and the copy in TCRdb shows in-frame clones only, minus some. Among 55,000 to 60,000 clones listed, roughly 89% were seen once. Specimen: CD4+ or CD8+ T cells sorted from blood, collected in a trial of the OX40 agonist ivuxolimab. This receptor was obtained from an adult with an advanced solid tumor such as melanoma, head and neck, liver or kidney cancer.

Here the CDR3 reads CATSRDSWDSNTEAFF. Here the CDR3 DNA reads TGTGCCACCAGCAGAGATTCCTGGGATTCGAACACTGAAGCTTTCTTT. The chain has TRBV15 and TRBJ1-1; no definite D call. The CDR3 covers 16 residues. The germline V gene encodes CDR1 LNHNV and CDR2 YYDKDF (reference sequence). Trimming left V 0 bases short and J 1 base short, with 12 bases between.